These T cell receptor beta chains were read from a single sample in a study of blood T cells in healthy people across ages. In TCRdb, the 5' RACE reads were re-called with MiXCR into one record per CDR3 protein. The repertoire includes some 1.5 million distinct CDR3 sequences, about 30% of them detected once, and roughly 8% sits in the top ten. Sequenced input: blood. These TCRs come from a woman in her 30s in good health. The CDR3 runs from the conserved cysteine through the conserved F or W. D genes are given only for firm matches. Size tells how often a clone was seen (once, few, many) or the class of an expanded clone, and some rows leave it out.

j_gene	abundance	d_gene	v_gene	CDR3nt	CDR3aa
TRBJ2-1	NA	NA	TRBV28	TGTGCCTGGGGGAGATACAATGAGCAGTTCTTC	CAWGRYNEQFF
TRBJ2-1	NA	NA	TRBV5-1	TGCGCCAGCAGCCCCGGTACTCAGCCGGGGGATGAGCAGTTCTTC	CASSPGTQPGDEQFF
TRBJ2-7	NA	TRBD1	TRBV12-3/TRBV12-4	TGTGCCAGCAGTTTATCGCCGGGACAGGGGACCTACGGGCAGTACTTC	CASSLSPGQGTYGQYF
TRBJ2-3	NA	NA	TRBV18	TGTGCCAGCTCACCCGGGGCGAGTAGAGATACGCAGTATTTT	CASSPGASRDTQYF
TRBJ2-7	many	NA	TRBV6-2/TRBV6-3	TGTGCCAGCAGTTACAGTACCTACGAGCAGTACTTC	CASSYSTYEQYF
TRBJ1-1	NA	TRBD1	TRBV6-6	TGTGCCAGCATTGGCCGGACAGGGAACACTGAAGCTTTCTTT	CASIGRTGNTEAFF
TRBJ2-1	many	NA	TRBV11-2	TGTGCCAGCAGCCCCCGGCCGGATGAGCAGTTCTTC	CASSPRPDEQFF
TRBJ1-2	few	NA	TRBV4-1	TGCGCCAGCAGCCAAGACGCAGGCTTAGTAGGCTACACCTTC	CASSQDAGLVGYTF
TRBJ2-3	once	NA	TRBV12-3/TRBV12-4	TGTGCCAGCAGTTTACGAGGGCCTGGCACAGATACGCAGTATTTT	CASSLRGPGTDTQYF
TRBJ1-1	few	TRBD1	TRBV29-1	TGCAGCGTTCGACGCGGGACAGGGGACACTGAAGCTTTCTTT	CSVRRGTGDTEAFF
TRBJ1-4	few	NA	TRBV18	TGTGCCAGCTCACGCTCAACTAATGAAAAACTGTTTTTT	CASSRSTNEKLFF
TRBJ2-5	NA	TRBD1	TRBV11-2	TGTGCCAGCAGCGGCGACAGGGGGCGTAGAGAGCAGTACTTC	CASSGDRGRREQYF
TRBJ1-6	few	NA	TRBV12-3/TRBV12-4	TGTGCCAGCAGTAATTTCGGGGGATCGGGTTCACCCCTCCACTTT	CASSNFGGSGSPLHF
TRBJ2-5	NA	NA	TRBV6-5	TGTGCCACCATGATCGGAGAGACCCAGTACTTC	CATMIGETQYF
TRBJ2-7	few	NA	TRBV12-3/TRBV12-4	TGTGCCAGCAGTTTAGATGGAGTGGGATACGAGCAGTACTTC	CASSLDGVGYEQYF
TRBJ2-7	NA	NA	TRBV7-9	TGTGCCAGCAGCTTAGTGGGACAAGGAACGGCCTACGAGCAGTACTTC	CASSLVGQGTAYEQYF
TRBJ1-4	NA	NA	TRBV25-1	TGTGCCAGCAGTGGAGATTTGGTGGAAAAACTGTTTTTT	CASSGDLVEKLFF
TRBJ2-5	many	NA	TRBV29-1	TGCAGCGTTGTGTGGGGTTCGGAGACCCAGTACTTC	CSVVWGSETQYF
TRBJ1-1	NA	NA	TRBV12-3/TRBV12-4	TGTGTCAGCAGTTCCGCCGACAGGCTCAACACTGAAGCTTTCTTT	CVSSSADRLNTEAFF
TRBJ2-1	NA	NA	TRBV7-2	TGTGCCAGCAGCTTAGCGCACCCGGTAGGTGAGCAGTTCTTC	CASSLAHPVGEQFF
TRBJ2-5	NA	NA	TRBV20-1	TGCAGTGCAGCCCCGGGACTTCTACAAGAGACCCAGTACTTC	CSAAPGLLQETQYF
TRBJ2-7	NA	NA	TRBV10-3	TGTGCCATCAGTAGCCCCAGGGGCCTACTCTCCTACGAGCAGTACTTC	CAISSPRGLLSYEQYF
TRBJ1-1	NA	NA	TRBV6-6	TGTGCCAGCAGGCCCCTGCGGGGGGGCGACACTGAAGCTTTCTTT	CASRPLRGGDTEAFF
TRBJ1-2	NA	NA	TRBV6-1	TGTGCCAACGGGGTAACAGGTGCTAACTATGGCTACACCTTC	CANGVTGANYGYTF
TRBJ2-3	few	NA	TRBV20-1	TGCAGTGCTACACCCACGAACACAGGGAGGACAGATACGCAGTATTTT	CSATPTNTGRTDTQYF
TRBJ1-6	many	NA	TRBV5-7	TGTGCCAGCAGGTTCTGGGGGCACAATTCACCCCTCCACTTT	CASRFWGHNSPLHF
TRBJ2-6	few	TRBD1	TRBV6-2/TRBV6-3	TGTGCCAGCAGTACCCGAGGACAGGGGCCCCTGAGGACTGGGGCCAACGTCCTGACTTTC	CASSTRGQGPLRTGANVLTF
TRBJ1-4	few	NA	TRBV11-1	TGTGCCAGCAGCTCTTACAGGGATGAAAAACTGTTTTTT	CASSSYRDEKLFF
TRBJ2-1	few	NA	TRBV2	TGTGCCAGCAGTAACGAACTCCTCAATGAGCAGTTCTTC	CASSNELLNEQFF
TRBJ2-7	many	NA	TRBV6-6	TGTGCCAGCAGTTACTCGACAGCGGCCTACGAGCAGTACTTC	CASSYSTAAYEQYF
TRBJ1-5	many	NA	TRBV29-1	TGCAGCGTGGGGAGGGGAGGCAATCAGCCCCAGCATTTT	CSVGRGGNQPQHF
TRBJ2-3	NA	NA	TRBV30	TGTGCCTGGAGTGTACAAGGGGATACGCAGTATTTT	CAWSVQGDTQYF
TRBJ1-1	many	NA	TRBV5-1	TGCGCCAGCAGCTTAGGGGCCCAGAACACTGAAGCTTTCTTT	CASSLGAQNTEAFF
TRBJ2-1	NA	NA	TRBV18	TGTGCCAGCTCACCAGAAACAGGGCGGGATGAGCAGTTCTTC	CASSPETGRDEQFF
TRBJ2-5	NA	TRBD1	TRBV7-2	TGTACCAGCAGTCCGGACAGGGGCGAGACCCAGTACTTC	CTSSPDRGETQYF
TRBJ2-3	NA	TRBD2	TRBV20-1	TGCAGTGCTAGAGATAGAGCGGGGGCCACAGATACGCAGTATTTT	CSARDRAGATDTQYF
TRBJ2-7	few	NA	TRBV28	TGTGCCAGCGGGGACAACCGCTCCTACGAGCAGTACTTC	CASGDNRSYEQYF